This T cell receptor beta chain was recorded in a study of identical twins. Regarding the study as a whole: Within monozygotic twins, out-of-frame TCR alpha sharing was underestimated by the models.

This clonotype has more than one count but fewer than ten. The antigen is not known. J was trimmed by 2 bases and V by 6 bases; bases with no gene match: 7. CDR3 length: 13 amino acids. Germline V gene lookup returns CDR1 DFQATT and CDR2 SNEGSKA (reference sequence). With no exceptions, donors were healthy Caucasians. A universal primer site was added by template switching, and unique molecular identifiers were carried by the cDNA. TCRdb processed the 5' RACE reads anew with MiXCR; each CDR3 protein has one entry. The sample records a few hundred thousand distinct CDR3 sequences, roughly 15% being singletons. The same sample was also studied in work on yellow fever vaccine responses in identical twins.

The source is a young woman in good health. The chain uses TRBV20-1 and TRBJ2-7; 7 bases agree with TRBD2. What was sequenced was CD4+ T cells sorted from blood. As DNA, the CDR3 is TGCAGTGCCCTGGGGGGGGGGACCTACGAGCAGTACGTC. Translation gives CSALGGGTYEQYV.